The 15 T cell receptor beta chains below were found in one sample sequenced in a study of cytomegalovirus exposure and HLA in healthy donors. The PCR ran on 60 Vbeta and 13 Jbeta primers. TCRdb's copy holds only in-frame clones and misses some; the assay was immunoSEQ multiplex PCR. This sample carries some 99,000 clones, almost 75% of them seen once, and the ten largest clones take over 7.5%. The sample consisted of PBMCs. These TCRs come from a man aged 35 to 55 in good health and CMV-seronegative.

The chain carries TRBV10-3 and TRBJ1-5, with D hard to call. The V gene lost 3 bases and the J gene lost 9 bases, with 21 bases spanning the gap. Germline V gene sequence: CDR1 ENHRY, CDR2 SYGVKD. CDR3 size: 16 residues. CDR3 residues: CAISDSILEQSRPQHF. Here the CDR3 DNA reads TGTGCCATCAGTGACTCCATATTGGAGCAAAGCAGGCCCCAGCATTTT.

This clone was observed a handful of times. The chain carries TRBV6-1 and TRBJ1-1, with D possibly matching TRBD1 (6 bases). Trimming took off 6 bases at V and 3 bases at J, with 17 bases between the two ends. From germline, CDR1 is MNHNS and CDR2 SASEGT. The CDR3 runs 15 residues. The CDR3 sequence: CASSELGGTDTEAFF. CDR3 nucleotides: TGTGCCAGCAGCGAATTAGGGGGAACGGACACTGAAGCTTTCTTT.

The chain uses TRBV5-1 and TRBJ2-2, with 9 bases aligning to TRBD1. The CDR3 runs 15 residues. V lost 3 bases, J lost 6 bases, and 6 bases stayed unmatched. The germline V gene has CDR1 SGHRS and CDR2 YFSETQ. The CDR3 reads CASSWGDRESGELFF. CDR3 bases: TGCGCCAGCAGCTGGGGGGACAGGGAATCCGGGGAGCTGTTTTTT.

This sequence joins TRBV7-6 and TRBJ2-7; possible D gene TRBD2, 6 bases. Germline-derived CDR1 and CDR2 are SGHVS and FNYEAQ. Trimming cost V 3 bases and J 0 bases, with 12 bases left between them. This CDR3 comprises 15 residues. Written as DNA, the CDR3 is TGTGCCAGCAGCTTGGAGGAGGGTTTCTCCTACGAGCAGTACTTC. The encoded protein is CASSLEEGFSYEQYF. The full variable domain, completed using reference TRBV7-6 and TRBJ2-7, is GAGVSQSPRYKVTKRGQDVALRCDPISGHVSLYWYRQALGQGPEFLTYFNYEAQQDKSGLPNDRFSAERPEGSISTLTIQRTEQRDSAMYRCASSLEEGFSYEQYFGPGTRLTVT.

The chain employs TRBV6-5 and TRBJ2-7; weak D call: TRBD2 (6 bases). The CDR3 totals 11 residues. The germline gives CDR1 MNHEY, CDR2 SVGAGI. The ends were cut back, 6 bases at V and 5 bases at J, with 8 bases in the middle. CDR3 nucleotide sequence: TGTGCCAGCAGGGGGGGTGACGAGCAGTACTTC. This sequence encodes CASRGGDEQYF.

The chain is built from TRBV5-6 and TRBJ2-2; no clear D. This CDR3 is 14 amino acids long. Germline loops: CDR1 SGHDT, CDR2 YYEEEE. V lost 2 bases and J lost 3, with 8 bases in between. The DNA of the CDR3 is TGTGCCAGCAGCTTTAGTGTCCACACCGGGGAGCTGTTTTTT. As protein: CASSFSVHTGELFF.

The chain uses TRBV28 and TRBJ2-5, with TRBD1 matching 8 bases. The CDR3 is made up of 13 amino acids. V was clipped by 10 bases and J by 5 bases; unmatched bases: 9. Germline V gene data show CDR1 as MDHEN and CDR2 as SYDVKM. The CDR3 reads CATTRQGRETQYF. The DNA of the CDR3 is TGTGCCACCACCCGACAGGGGAGGGAGACCCAGTACTTC.

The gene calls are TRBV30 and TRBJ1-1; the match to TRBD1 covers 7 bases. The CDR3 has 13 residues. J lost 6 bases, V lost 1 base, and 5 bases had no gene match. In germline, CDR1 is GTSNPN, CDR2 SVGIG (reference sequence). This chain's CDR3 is CAWSGGTGAEAFF. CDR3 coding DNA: TGTGCCTGGAGTGGGGGAACAGGGGCTGAAGCTTTCTTT.

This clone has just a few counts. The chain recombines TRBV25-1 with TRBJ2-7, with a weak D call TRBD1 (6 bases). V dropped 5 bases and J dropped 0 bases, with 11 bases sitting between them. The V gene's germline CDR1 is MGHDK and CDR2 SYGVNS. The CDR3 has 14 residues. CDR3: CASSQKGHSYEQYF. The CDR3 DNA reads TGTGCCAGCAGTCAAAAGGGACACTCCTACGAGCAGTACTTC.

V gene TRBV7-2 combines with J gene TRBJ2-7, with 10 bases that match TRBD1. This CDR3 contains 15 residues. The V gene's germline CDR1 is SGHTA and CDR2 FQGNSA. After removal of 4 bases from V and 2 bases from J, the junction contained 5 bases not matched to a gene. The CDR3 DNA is TGTGCCAGCAGCTCTGATGGGACAGGGGCCTACGAGCAGTACTTC. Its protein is CASSSDGTGAYEQYF.

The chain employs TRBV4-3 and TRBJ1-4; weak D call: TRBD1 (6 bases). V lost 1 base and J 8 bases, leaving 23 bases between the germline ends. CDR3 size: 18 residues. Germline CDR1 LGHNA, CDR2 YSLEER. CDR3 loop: CASSQGGQIPPSFEKLFF. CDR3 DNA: TGCGCCAGCAGCCAAGGCGGACAGATACCCCCCAGTTTCGAAAAACTGTTTTTT.

In nucleotides, the CDR3 is TGCGCCAGCAGCCAAGGGACAGTTGGAACAGATACGCAGTATTTT. It encodes CASSQGTVGTDTQYF. The genes are TRBV4-3 and TRBJ2-3; maybe TRBD1 (6 bases). Germline assignment: CDR1 LGHNA and CDR2 YSLEER. The CDR3 runs 15 residues. With 1 base removed from V and 3 bases from J, the gap between germline ends came to 11 bases.

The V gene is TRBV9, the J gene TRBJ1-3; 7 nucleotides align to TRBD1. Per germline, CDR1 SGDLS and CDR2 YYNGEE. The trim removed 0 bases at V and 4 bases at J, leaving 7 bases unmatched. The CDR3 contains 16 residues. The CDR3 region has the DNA TGTGCCAGCAGCGTAGACACGGGACAGAGAGGAAACACCATATATTTT. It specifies CASSVDTGQRGNTIYF.

The CDR3 spells CSVGGRTDTQYF. The CDR3 bases are TGCAGCGTTGGAGGGCGCACAGATACGCAGTATTTT. The rearrangement uses TRBV29-1 and TRBJ2-3; possible D gene TRBD2, 5 bases. The V gene's germline CDR1 is SQVTM and CDR2 ANQGSEA. Between the trimmed V and J ends, which lost 4 bases and 1 base, there was a span of 6 bases. CDR3 length: 12 amino acids.

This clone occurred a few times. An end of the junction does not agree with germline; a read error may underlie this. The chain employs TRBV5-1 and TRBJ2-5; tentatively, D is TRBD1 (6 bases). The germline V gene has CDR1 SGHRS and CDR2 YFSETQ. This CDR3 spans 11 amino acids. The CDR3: CASSLDRTSHF. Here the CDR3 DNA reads TGCGCCAGCAGCTTAGACAGGACGTCCCACTTC. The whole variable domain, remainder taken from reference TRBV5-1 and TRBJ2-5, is KAGVTQTPRYLIKTRGQQVTLSCSPISGHRSVSWYQQTPGQGLQFLFEYFSETQRNKGNFPGRFSGRQFSNSRSEMNVSTLELGDSALYLCASSLDRTSHFGPGTRLLVL.